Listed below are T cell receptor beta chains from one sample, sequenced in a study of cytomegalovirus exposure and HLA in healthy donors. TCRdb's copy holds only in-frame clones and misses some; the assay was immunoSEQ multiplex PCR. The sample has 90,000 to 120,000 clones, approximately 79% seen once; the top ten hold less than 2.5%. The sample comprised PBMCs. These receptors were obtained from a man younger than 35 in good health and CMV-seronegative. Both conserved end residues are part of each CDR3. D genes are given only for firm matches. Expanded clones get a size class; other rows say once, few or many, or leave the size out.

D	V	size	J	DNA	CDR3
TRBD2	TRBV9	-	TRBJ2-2	TGTGCCAGCAGCCCAAGAGGGACTAGCGGGTTAACCGGGGAGCTGTTTTTT	CASSPRGTSGLTGELFF
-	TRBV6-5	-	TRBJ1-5	TGTGCCAGCAGTTACCGGGAGAATCAGCCCCAGCATTTT	CASSYRENQPQHF
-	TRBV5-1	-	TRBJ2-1	TGCGCCAGCAGAACAGGGAAAAATGAGCAGTTCTTC	CASRTGKNEQFF
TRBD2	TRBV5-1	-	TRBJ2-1	TGCGCCAGCAGCTTGGCCGGGACTAGCCCCCATGAGCAGTTCTTC	CASSLAGTSPHEQFF
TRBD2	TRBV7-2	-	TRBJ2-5	TGTGCCAGCAGCTTAGGGACTAGCGGAGAGACCCAGTACTTC	CASSLGTSGETQYF
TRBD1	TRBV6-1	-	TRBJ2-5	TGTGCCAGCAGCCGGACAGGGGAGACGGGAACCCAGTACTTC	CASSRTGETGTQYF
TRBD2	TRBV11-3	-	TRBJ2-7	TGTGCCAGCAGCTTAGAAGCGGGGGAATCCTACGAGCAGTACTTC	CASSLEAGESYEQYF
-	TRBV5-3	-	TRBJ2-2	TGTGCCAGAAGCCTGGGTTACAGGGAGTCTTGGAACACCGGGGAGCTGTTTTTT	CARSLGYRESWNTGELFF
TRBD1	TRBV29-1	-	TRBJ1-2	TGCAGCGTACCTACAGGGGGCTATGGCTACACCTTC	CSVPTGGYGYTF
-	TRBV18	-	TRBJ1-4	TGTGCCAGCTCACCAGGGGCGGATGAAAAACTGTTTTTT	CASSPGADEKLFF
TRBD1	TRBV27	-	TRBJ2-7	TGTGCCAGCAGTAAAAGACAGGGGGGTGAGTACGAGCAGTACTTC	CASSKRQGGEYEQYF
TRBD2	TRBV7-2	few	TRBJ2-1	TGTGCCAGCAGCTCTAGCGGGGGGGTCTCCTACAATGAGCAGTTCTTC	CASSSSGGVSYNEQFF
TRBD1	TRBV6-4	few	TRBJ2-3	TGTGCCAGCAGCAACGGAGAGGGGGCTGGAGATACGCAGTATTTT	CASSNGEGAGDTQYF
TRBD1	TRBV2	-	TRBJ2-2	TGTGCCAGCAGTGTCCGGGACAGGAACACCGGGGAGCTGTTTTTT	CASSVRDRNTGELFF
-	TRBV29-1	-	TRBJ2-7	TGCAGCGTTCGGGCGGACACCTACGAGCAGTACTTC	CSVRADTYEQYF
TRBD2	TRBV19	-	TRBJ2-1	TGTGCCAGTAGTCCCTCCCGGGCTAGCGGGGGTGGCAATGAGCAGTTCTTC	CASSPSRASGGGNEQFF
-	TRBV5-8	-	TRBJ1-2	TGTGCCAGCAGCTTGCGGGGAGTTGAATCTAACTATGGCTACCCCTTC	CASSLRGVESNYGYPF
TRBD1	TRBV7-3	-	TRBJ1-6	TGTGCCAGCAGCTTGAGACAGGGAAGCGATTCGCCCCTCCACTTT	CASSLRQGSDSPLHF
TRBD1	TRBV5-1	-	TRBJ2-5	TGCGCCAGCAGCTCTGGGACAGGCGCCAAACAGGAGACCCAGTACTTC	CASSSGTGAKQETQYF
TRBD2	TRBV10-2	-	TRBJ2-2	TGCGCCAGCAGTAGGCAGCGGGGGGGAGGGCGTCCCGGGGAGCTGTTTTTT	CASSRQRGGGRPGELFF
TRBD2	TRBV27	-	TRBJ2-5	TGTGCCAGCAGTCCCCGGACTAGTCGGGAGACCCAGTACTTC	CASSPRTSRETQYF
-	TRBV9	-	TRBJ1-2	TGTGCCAGCAGCGATGCGGGGGTATATGGCTACACCTTC	CASSDAGVYGYTF
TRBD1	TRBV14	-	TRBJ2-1	TGTGCCAGCAGACTATCCGGGACAGGCTACAATGAGCAGTTCTTC	CASRLSGTGYNEQFF
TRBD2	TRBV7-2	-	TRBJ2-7	TGTGCCAGCAGCTTTCTAGCGGGGGCTCGCGAGCAGTACTTC	CASSFLAGAREQYF
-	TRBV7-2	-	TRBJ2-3	TGTGCCAGCAGCGTACAGGGGGGCGGGGGCGCAGATACGCAGTATTTT	CASSVQGGGGADTQYF
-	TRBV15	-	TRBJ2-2	TGTGCCGCCACTAACACCGGGGAGCTGTTTTTT	CAATNTGELFF
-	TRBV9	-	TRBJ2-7	TGTGCCAGCAGCGTCGGGTCCGGCTCCTACGAGCAGTACTTC	CASSVGSGSYEQYF
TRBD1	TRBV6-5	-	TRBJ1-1	TGTGCCAGCAGTCCACAGGGGGGTACCACTGAAGCTTTCTTT	CASSPQGGTTEAFF
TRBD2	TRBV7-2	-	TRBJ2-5	TGTGCCAGCAGGGGACTAACCGGCCTCTTGACGGAGACCCAGTACTTC	CASRGLTGLLTETQYF
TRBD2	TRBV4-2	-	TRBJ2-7	TGTGCCAGCAGCCAAGATCTAGCGGGGGGCTACGAGCAGTACTTC	CASSQDLAGGYEQYF
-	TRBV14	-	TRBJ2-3	TGTGCCAGCAGCCAAGTTACAGCTGGAGTGGAGGACACAGATACGCAGTATTTT	CASSQVTAGVEDTDTQYF
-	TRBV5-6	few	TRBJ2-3	TGTGCCAGCAGCTTGTTTGCAGACACAGATACGCAGTATTTT	CASSLFADTDTQYF
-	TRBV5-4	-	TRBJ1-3	TGTGCCAGCAGCTCCCCCGGGGGGCAGGGGATAATCTATTTT	CASSSPGGQGIIYF
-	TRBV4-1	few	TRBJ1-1	TGCGCCAGCAGCCAAGAGAGGGTGGACAGTGAAGCTTTCTTT	CASSQERVDSEAFF
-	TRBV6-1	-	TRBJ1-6	TGTGCCAGCACTCAGGACAGAGCCTATAATTCACCCCTCCACTTT	CASTQDRAYNSPLHF
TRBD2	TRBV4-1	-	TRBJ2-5	TGCGCCTCCAACCCACTAGGAGCGGGGGAGGAGACCCAGTACTTC	CASNPLGAGEETQYF
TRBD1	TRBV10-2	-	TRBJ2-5	TGCGCCAGCAAGCGGGACAGGGGGGTTGGAGAGACCCAGTACTTC	CASKRDRGVGETQYF
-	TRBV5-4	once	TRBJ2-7	TGTGCCAGCAGCCCTCAAACAGGGGGGGCCTGGGAGCAGTACTTC	CASSPQTGGAWEQYF
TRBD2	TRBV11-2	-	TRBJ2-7	TGTGCCAGCAGCTTAGAGGGGAGGGGGCAGTACTTC	CASSLEGRGQYF
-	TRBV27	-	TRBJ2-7	TGTGCCAGCAGTTTATCGCTTGCGGGCACCGAGCAGTACTTC	CASSLSLAGTEQYF
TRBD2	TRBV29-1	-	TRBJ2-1	TGCAGCGTTGGAGCGGGGGGGCCTCTTGAGCAGTTCTTC	CSVGAGGPLEQFF
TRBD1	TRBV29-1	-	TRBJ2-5	TGCAGCGTGAATACAGGGGGCGGATTAGGTGGCCAGTACTTC	CSVNTGGGLGGQYF
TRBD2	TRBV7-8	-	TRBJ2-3	TGTGCCAGCAGCTTAGCCCTGGCTAGCGGGGGATATACGCAGTATTTT	CASSLALASGGYTQYF
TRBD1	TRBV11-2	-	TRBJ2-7	TGTGCCAGCAGCCCCCCCACAGGGGTTCCCTCCTACGAGCAGTACTTC	CASSPPTGVPSYEQYF
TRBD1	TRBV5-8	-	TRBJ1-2	TGTGCCAGCAGCTTCGGACAGGGAGGGGCGGGCTACACCTTC	CASSFGQGGAGYTF
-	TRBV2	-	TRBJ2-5	TGTGCCAGCAGTGCCGGGACACCGGAGACCCAGTACTTC	CASSAGTPETQYF
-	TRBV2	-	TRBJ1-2	TGTGCCACGGAGGGACCCACTAACTATGGCTACACCTTC	CATEGPTNYGYTF
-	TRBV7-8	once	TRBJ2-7	TGTGCCAGCAGCTTAGGCCCTACGGCCTACGAGCAGTACTTC	CASSLGPTAYEQYF
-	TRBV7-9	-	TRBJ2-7	TGTGCCAGCAGTGCGGGGGCCGTCGAGCAGTACTTC	CASSAGAVEQYF
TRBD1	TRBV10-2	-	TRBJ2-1	TGCGCCAGCGGGGCGGGGACAGGGGTCTACAATGAGCAGTTCTTC	CASGAGTGVYNEQFF
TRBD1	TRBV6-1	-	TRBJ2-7	TGTGCCAGCAGGGTGGGGACAGGGGAGCAGTACTTC	CASRVGTGEQYF